This is a list of T cell receptor beta chains from one sample in a study of cytomegalovirus exposure and HLA in healthy donors. TCRdb keeps only in-frame clones here, not all; method: immunoSEQ multiplex PCR. Of some 150,000 clones in the sample, more than 80% were seen once. Specimen: PBMCs. These receptors came from a woman aged 25 to 39 in good health and CMV-seropositive. Each CDR3 is given with its conserved first and last residue. A D gene is named only where the DNA matches it firmly. Some rows mark clone size as missing; the rest say once, few, many or name a class of expanded clone.

-	TRBV6-1	TRBJ2-3	-	CASSEVGRRTASTDTQYF	TGTGCCAGCAGTGAGGTGGGGAGAAGAACCGCTAGCACAGATACGCAGTATTTT
-	TRBV18	TRBJ2-7	-	CASSPLLTGIYEQYF	TGTGCCAGCTCACCACTATTAACCGGGATCTACGAGCAGTACTTC
TRBD2	TRBV5-6	TRBJ2-1	-	CASKSHTAGDSEQFF	TGTGCCAGCAAGTCGCATACAGCGGGGGATTCTGAGCAGTTCTTC
-	TRBV28	TRBJ2-4	-	CASRKRLAKNIQYF	TGTGCCAGCAGGAAACGACTAGCCAAAAACATTCAGTACTTC
TRBD2	TRBV5-4	TRBJ2-5	-	CASRDFGLAGKETQYF	TGTGCCAGCAGGGACTTCGGACTAGCGGGGAAAGAGACCCAGTACTTC
-	TRBV7-2	TRBJ1-5	-	CASSLRGGNQPQHF	TGTGCCAGCAGCCTGAGGGGGGGGAATCAGCCCCAGCATTTT
-	TRBV28	TRBJ1-6	-	CASSFRQSWSPLHF	TGTGCCAGCAGTTTCCGACAGTCCTGGTCACCCCTCCACTTT
TRBD1	TRBV6-5	TRBJ2-7	-	CASSYSRGTGNQQYF	TGTGCCAGCAGTTACTCTCGGGGGACAGGGAATCAGCAGTACTTC
-	TRBV6-1	TRBJ1-4	-	CASSEVLTGRKLFF	TGTGCCAGCAGTGAAGTTTTGACAGGCAGAAAACTGTTTTTT
-	TRBV7-3	TRBJ1-2	once	CASSLTLGQTNYGYTF	TGTGCCAGCAGCCTAACCTTAGGACAGACCAACTATGGCTACACCTTC
-	TRBV2	TRBJ2-1	once	CASSEEGYLYNEQFF	TGTGCCAGCAGTGAGGAGGGCTATCTATACAATGAGCAGTTCTTC
-	TRBV5-4	TRBJ1-1	-	CASSLELGGVNTEAFF	TGTGCCAGCAGCTTGGAATTAGGAGGGGTTAACACTGAAGCTTTCTTT
TRBD1	TRBV4-3	TRBJ2-7	-	CASSQRHGTGSYEQYF	TGCGCCAGCAGCCAACGTCACGGGACAGGGTCCTACGAGCAGTACTTC
TRBD1	TRBV5-1	TRBJ1-6	-	CASSLQGVDNSPLHF	TGCGCCAGCAGCTTGCAGGGGGTAGATAATTCACCCCTCCACTTT
TRBD1	TRBV30	TRBJ1-5	-	CAWTPPGQVSHQPQHF	TGTGCCTGGACTCCCCCGGGACAGGTCTCTCATCAGCCCCAGCATTTT
-	TRBV5-4	TRBJ1-1	-	CASRTSWSTEAFF	TGTGCCAGCAGAACCAGCTGGAGCACTGAAGCTTTCTTT
-	TRBV6-1	TRBJ2-7	-	CASSEFLVQASSYEQYF	TGTGCCAGCAGTGAGTTCCTGGTACAGGCCTCCTCCTACGAGCAGTACTTC
TRBD1	TRBV19	TRBJ1-2	-	CASSDRVKDGYTF	TGTGCCAGTAGCGACAGGGTAAAGGATGGCTACACCTTC
TRBD1	TRBV7-9	TRBJ2-7	-	CASSLWGQGTNEQYF	TGTGCCAGCAGCTTATGGGGACAGGGCACGAACGAGCAGTACTTC
TRBD1	TRBV4-1	TRBJ1-2	-	CASSQVEGAIYGYTF	TGCGCCAGCAGCCAAGTGGAGGGGGCGATCTATGGCTACACCTTC
TRBD2	TRBV29-1	TRBJ2-5	-	CSVREGGETQYF	TGCAGCGTTAGGGAGGGTGGGGAGACCCAGTACTTC
-	TRBV29-1	TRBJ2-1	-	CSVVARSNEQFF	TGCAGCGTTGTAGCACGGTCCAATGAGCAGTTCTTC